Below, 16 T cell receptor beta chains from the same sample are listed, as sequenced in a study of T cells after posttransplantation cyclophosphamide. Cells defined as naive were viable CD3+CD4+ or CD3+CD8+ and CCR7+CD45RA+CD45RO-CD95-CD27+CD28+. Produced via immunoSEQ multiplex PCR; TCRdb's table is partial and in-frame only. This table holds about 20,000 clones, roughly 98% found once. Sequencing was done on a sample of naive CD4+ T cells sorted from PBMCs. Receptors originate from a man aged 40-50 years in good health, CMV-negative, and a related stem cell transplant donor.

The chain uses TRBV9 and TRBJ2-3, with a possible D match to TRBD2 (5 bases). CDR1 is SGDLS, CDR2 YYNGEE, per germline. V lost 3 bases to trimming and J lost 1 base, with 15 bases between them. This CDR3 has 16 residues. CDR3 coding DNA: TGTGCCAGCAGCGCCCAAACAGCGGCCCGCACAGATACGCAGTATTTT. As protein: CASSAQTAARTDTQYF.

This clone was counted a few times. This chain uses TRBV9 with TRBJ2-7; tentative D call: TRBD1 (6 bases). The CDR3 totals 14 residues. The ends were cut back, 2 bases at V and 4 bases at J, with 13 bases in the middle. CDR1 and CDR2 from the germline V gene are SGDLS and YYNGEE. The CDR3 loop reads CASSVGAGEYEQYF. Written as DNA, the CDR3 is TGTGCCAGCAGCGTCGGCGCAGGGGAATACGAGCAGTACTTC.

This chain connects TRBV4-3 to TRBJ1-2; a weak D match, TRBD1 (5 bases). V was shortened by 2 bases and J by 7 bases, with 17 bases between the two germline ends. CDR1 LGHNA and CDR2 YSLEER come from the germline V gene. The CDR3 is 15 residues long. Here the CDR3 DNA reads TGCGCCAGCAGCCAATTCCTCCAGGGTGTGAGTGGCTACACCTTC. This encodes CASSQFLQGVSGYTF.

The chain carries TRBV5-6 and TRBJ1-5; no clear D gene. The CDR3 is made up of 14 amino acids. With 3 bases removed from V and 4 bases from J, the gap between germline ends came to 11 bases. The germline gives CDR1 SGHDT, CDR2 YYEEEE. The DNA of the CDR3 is TGTGCCAGCAGCTCATATACGGGAAATCAGCCCCAGCATTTT. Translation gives CASSSYTGNQPQHF.

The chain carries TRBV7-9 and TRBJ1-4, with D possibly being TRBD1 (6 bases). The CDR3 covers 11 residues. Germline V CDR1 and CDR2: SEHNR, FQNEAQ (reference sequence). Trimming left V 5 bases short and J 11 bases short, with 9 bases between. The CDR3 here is CASSQGQKLFF. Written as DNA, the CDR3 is TGTGCCAGCAGCCAAGGACAGAAACTGTTTTTT.

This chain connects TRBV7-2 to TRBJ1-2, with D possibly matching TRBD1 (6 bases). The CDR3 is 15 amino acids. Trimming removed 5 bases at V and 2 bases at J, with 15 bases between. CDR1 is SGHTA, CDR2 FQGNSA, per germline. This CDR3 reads CASSPLLTGNYGYTF. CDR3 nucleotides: TGTGCCAGCAGCCCACTCCTAACAGGGAACTATGGCTACACCTTC.

CDR3 protein: CASSESSGWVLKTGELFF. CDR3 nucleotides: TGCGCCAGCAGTGAGTCGTCAGGGTGGGTCCTAAAAACCGGGGAGCTGTTTTTT. This chain connects TRBV10-2 to TRBJ2-2; D possibly corresponds to TRBD1 (5 bases). Germline assignment: CDR1 WSHSY and CDR2 SAAADI. V was shortened by 0 bases and J by 5 bases, with 19 bases between the two germline ends. This CDR3 has 18 amino acids.

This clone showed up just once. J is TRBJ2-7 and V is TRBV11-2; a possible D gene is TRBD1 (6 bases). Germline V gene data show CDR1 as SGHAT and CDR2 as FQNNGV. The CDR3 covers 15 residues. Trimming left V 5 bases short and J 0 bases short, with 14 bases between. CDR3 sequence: CASSLRQALSYEQYF. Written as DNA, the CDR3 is TGTGCCAGCAGCCTGAGACAGGCGCTCTCCTACGAGCAGTACTTC.

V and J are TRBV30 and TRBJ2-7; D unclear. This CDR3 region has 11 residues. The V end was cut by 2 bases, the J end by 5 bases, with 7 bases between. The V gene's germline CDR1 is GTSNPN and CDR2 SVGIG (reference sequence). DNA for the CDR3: TGTGCCTGGAGTTTTAGAGACGAGCAGTACTTC. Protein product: CAWSFRDEQYF.

CDR3 nucleotide sequence: TGTGCCAGTAGTATGCGGGGACCCTACGAGCAGTACTTC. This sequence encodes CASSMRGPYEQYF. V and J are TRBV19 and TRBJ2-7; D might be TRBD2 (6 bases). The CDR3 length is 13 residues. CDR1 and CDR2 (germline): LNHDA, SQIVND (reference sequence). V lost 3 bases, J lost 2 bases, and 8 bases lay in between.

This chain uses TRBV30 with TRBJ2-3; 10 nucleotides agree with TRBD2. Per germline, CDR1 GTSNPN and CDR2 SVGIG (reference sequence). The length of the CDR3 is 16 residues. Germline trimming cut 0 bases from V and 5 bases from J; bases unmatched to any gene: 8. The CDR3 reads CAWSVGLAGVRDTQYF. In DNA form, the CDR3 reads TGTGCCTGGAGTGTTGGGCTAGCGGGAGTTAGAGATACGCAGTATTTT.

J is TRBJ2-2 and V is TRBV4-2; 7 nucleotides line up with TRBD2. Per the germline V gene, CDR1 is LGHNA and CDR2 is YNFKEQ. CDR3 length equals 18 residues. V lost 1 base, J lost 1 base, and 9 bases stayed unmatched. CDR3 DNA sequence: TGTGCCAGCAGCCAAGCACCAGCGGGGCTAGTGAACACCGGGGAGCTGTTTTTT. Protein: CASSQAPAGLVNTGELFF.

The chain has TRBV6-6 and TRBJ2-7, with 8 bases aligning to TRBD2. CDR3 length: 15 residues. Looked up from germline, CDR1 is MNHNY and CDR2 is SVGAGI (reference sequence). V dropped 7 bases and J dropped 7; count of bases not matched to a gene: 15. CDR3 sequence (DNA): TGTGCCAGCACCGACCATAGCGGGACCAGTTGGGAGCAGTACTTC. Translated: CASTDHSGTSWEQYF.

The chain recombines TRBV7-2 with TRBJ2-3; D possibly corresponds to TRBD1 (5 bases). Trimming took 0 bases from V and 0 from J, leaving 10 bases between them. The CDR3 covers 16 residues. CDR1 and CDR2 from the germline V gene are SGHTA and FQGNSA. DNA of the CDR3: TGTGCCAGCAGCTTAGCTCCGGCAGGGAGCACAGATACGCAGTATTTT. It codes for CASSLAPAGSTDTQYF.

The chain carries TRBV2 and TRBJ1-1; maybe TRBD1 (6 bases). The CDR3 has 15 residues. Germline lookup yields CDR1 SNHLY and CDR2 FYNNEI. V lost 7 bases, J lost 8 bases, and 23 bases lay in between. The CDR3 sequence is CASNSGTTKRTEAFF. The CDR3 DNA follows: TGTGCCAGCAACTCCGGGACAACCAAACGAACGGAAGCTTTCTTT.

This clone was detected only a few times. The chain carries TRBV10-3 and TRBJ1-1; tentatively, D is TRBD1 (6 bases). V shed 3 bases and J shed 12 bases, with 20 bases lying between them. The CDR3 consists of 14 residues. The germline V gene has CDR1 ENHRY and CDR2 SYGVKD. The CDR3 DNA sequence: TGTGCCATCAGTGACTTCTCAGGGGCCAGAGGAACTTTCTTT. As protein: CAISDFSGARGTFF.